The 13 T cell receptor beta chains in this list originate from one sample, sequenced in a study of T-cell memory formation after mild COVID-19. TCRdb reanalysed the 5' RACE reads using MiXCR and keeps one entry per CDR3 protein. The sample lists 450,000 or so distinct CDR3 sequences; approximately 25% were seen once. The sequenced material came from PBMCs or a T cell subset sorted from them (not recorded which). These receptor sequences come from an adult woman who had mild COVID-19 (a few samples of this study predate the infection). Cell type and time point are not known.

This clonotype was observed a handful of times. V and J are TRBV11-3 and TRBJ2-1, with unresolved D. Trimming cost V 5 bases and J 7 bases, with 12 bases left between them. The CDR3 contains 13 residues. The V gene's germline CDR1 is SGHNT and CDR2 YENEEA. The CDR3 sequence is CASSADLGNEQFF. The CDR3 DNA sequence: TGTGCCAGCAGCGCGGACCTTGGGAATGAGCAGTTCTTC.

This clonotype was counted between two and nine times. The chain links TRBV2 to TRBJ2-7; D possibly corresponds to TRBD2 (5 bases). The length of the CDR3 is 13 residues. CDR1 SNHLY and CDR2 FYNNEI come from the germline V gene. V was pared by 8 bases and J by 0 bases, with 11 bases between. CDR3 DNA: TGTGCCAGCGGCACGGGGTTCTCCTACGAGCAGTACTTC. As protein: CASGTGFSYEQYF. The entire variable domain, with the rest obtained from reference TRBV2 and TRBJ2-7, is as follows: EPEVTQTPSHQVTQMGQEVILRCVPISNHLYFYWYRQILGQKVEFLVSFYNNEISEKSEIFDDQFSVERPDGSNFTLKIRSTKLEDSAMYFCASGTGFSYEQYFGPGTRLTVT.

The CDR3 DNA reads TGTGCCAGCAGCTTAGGCCGGAGGAGCAATCAGCCCCAGCATTTT. It encodes CASSLGRRSNQPQHF. The chain recombines TRBV13 with TRBJ1-5; no definite D call. The CDR3 sequence is 15 residues long. Trimming removed 0 bases from V and 1 base from J, with 7 bases in between. Germline V gene lookup returns CDR1 PRHDT and CDR2 FYEKMQ (reference sequence). Full variable domain (outside the CDR3, taken from reference TRBV13 and TRBJ1-5): AAGVIQSPRHLIKEKRETATLKCYPIPRHDTVYWYQQGPGQDPQFLISFYEKMQSDKGSIPDRFSAQQFSDYHSELNMSSLELGDSALYFCASSLGRRSNQPQHFGDGTRLSIL.

The chain has TRBV5-1 and TRBJ1-3; the D gene is possibly TRBD1 (6 bases). The V end was cut by 2 bases, the J end by 0 bases, with 21 bases between. The germline CDR1 and CDR2 sequences are SGHRS and YFSETQ. The CDR3 loop spans 19 amino acids. The CDR3 coding sequence is TGCGCCAGCAGCTTCCGGGACACGCGAACTCAATACTCTGGAAACACCATATATTTT. This gives the protein CASSFRDTRTQYSGNTIYF.

The rearrangement uses TRBV18 and TRBJ1-2; 7 bases are a match to TRBD1. In germline, CDR1 is KGHSH, CDR2 LQKENI. The CDR3 loop spans 14 amino acids. J lost 8 bases, V lost 2 bases, and 8 bases had no gene match. CDR3 in amino acids: CASSPTTGVDGYTF. The CDR3 bases are TGTGCCAGCTCACCAACCACAGGGGTGGACGGCTACACCTTC.

The chain couples TRBV6-5 to TRBJ1-1; 9 bases align to TRBD1. CDR3 length: 16 residues. V shed 6 bases, J shed 4 bases, and the junction held 12 bases outside the gene matches. CDR1 is MNHEY and CDR2 is SVGAGI in the germline V gene. DNA for the CDR3: TGTGCCAGCAGGAGGGACAGGGTGTGGGTAAGCACTGAAGCTTTCTTT. Its translation is CASRRDRVWVSTEAFF.

This clonotype was detected a few times. The chain carries TRBV6-1 and TRBJ2-5; the D call may be TRBD1 or TRBD2 (6 bases each). The germline V and J ends were trimmed by 7 bases and 5 bases, with 20 bases remaining between them. The V gene's germline CDR1 is MNHNS and CDR2 SASEGT. This CDR3 has 15 residues. CDR3 loop: CASKAQSGGGETQYF. The CDR3 coding sequence is TGTGCCAGCAAAGCCCAAAGTGGAGGGGGGGAGACCCAGTACTTC.

The table lists this clonotype with a few counts. The gene calls are TRBV19 and TRBJ2-3, with 9 bases that match TRBD2. Germline CDR1 and CDR2: LNHDA and SQIVND (reference sequence). The CDR3 has 15 amino acids. J lost 0 bases, V lost 3 bases, and 1 base had no gene match. The CDR3 bases are TGTGCCAGTAGTATGACTAGCGGAAGCACAGATACGCAGTATTTT. Amino acid sequence: CASSMTSGSTDTQYF.

This clonotype was observed a handful of times. The rearrangement uses TRBV15 and TRBJ1-1, with D perhaps TRBD1 (5 bases). This CDR3 is built from 14 residues. Trimming pared 5 bases from V and 4 bases from J, leaving 14 bases between. Germline V gives CDR1 LNHNV, CDR2 YYDKDF (reference sequence). The CDR3 here is CATSVSQGSTEAFF. The CDR3, as DNA: TGTGCCACCAGCGTCTCGCAGGGCAGCACTGAAGCTTTCTTT.

In this sample, this clonotype turned up many times. The genes are TRBV11-3 and TRBJ1-6; D is ambiguous. Per the germline V gene, CDR1 is SGHNT and CDR2 is YENEEA. V was shortened by 5 bases and J by 17 bases, with 19 bases between the two germline ends. This CDR3 region has 13 residues. CDR3 sequence reads: CASSPSPGRSIHF. As DNA, the CDR3 is TGTGCCAGCAGCCCAAGTCCGGGCCGATCAATCCACTTT. The full variable domain, rest sourced from reference TRBV11-3 and TRBJ1-6, is EAGVVQSPRYKIIEKKQPVAFWCNPISGHNTLYWYLQNLGQGPELLIRYENEEAVDDSQLPKDRFSAERLKGVDSTLKIQPAELGDSAVYLCASSPSPGRSIHFGNGTRLTVT.

The chain has TRBV27 and TRBJ2-5, with 12 bases matching TRBD2. Germline V CDR1 and CDR2: MNHEY, SMNVEV (reference sequence). V trimming: 2 bases; J trimming: 4 bases; junction bases outside the gene matches: 5. The CDR3 length is 16 residues. CDR3 in DNA: TGTGCCAGCAGTTTACTAGCGGGGGGGCCTTCAGAGACCCAGTACTTC. Protein sequence: CASSLLAGGPSETQYF.

This clonotype showed up just a few times. The CDR3 DNA follows: TGTGCCAGCAGTTACGTAGGAGCCTACGAGCAGTACTTC. As protein: CASSYVGAYEQYF. The chain employs TRBV6-5 and TRBJ2-7; the D is unclear. Germline CDR1 reads MNHEY; CDR2 reads SVGAGI. V was trimmed by 2 bases and J by 2 bases, leaving 7 bases between them. This CDR3 is built from 13 residues.

In its sample, this clonotype was seen a few times. The rearrangement joins TRBV7-9 to TRBJ2-4; D may be TRBD1 (6 bases). The V gene's germline CDR1 is SEHNR and CDR2 FQNEAQ (reference sequence). The V and J ends lost 1 base and 3 bases respectively, with 10 bases between them. The CDR3 contains 15 residues. CDR3 region: CASSLVGTHKNIQYF. The CDR3 nucleotides read TGTGCCAGCAGCTTAGTGGGGACACACAAAAACATTCAGTACTTC.